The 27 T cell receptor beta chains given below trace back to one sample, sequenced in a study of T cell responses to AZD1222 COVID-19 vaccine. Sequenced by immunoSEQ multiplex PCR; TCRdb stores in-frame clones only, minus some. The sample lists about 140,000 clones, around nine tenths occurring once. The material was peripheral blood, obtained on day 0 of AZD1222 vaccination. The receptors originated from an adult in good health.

The CDR3 sequence is CATFNRQGSDYGYTF. Here the CDR3 DNA reads TGTGCCACCTTTAACAGACAGGGGTCCGACTATGGCTACACCTTC. The chain links TRBV27 to TRBJ1-2; 8 bases fit TRBD1. The CDR3 covers 15 residues. With V trimmed by 10 bases and J by 3 bases, 13 bases remained unmatched. Germline V gene sequence: CDR1 MNHEY, CDR2 SMNVEV (reference sequence).

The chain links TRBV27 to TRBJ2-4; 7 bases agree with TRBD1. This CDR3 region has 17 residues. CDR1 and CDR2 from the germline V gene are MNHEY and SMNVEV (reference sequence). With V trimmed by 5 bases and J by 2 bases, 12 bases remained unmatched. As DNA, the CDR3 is TGTGCCAGCAGTGCTATAACAGGGGTTGGGTCCAAAAACATTCAGTACTTC. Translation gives CASSAITGVGSKNIQYF.

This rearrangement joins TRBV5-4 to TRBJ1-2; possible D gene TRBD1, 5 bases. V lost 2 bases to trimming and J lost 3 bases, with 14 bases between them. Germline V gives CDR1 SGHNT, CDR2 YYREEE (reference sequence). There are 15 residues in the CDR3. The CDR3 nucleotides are TGTGCCAGCAGCTTCGGTCCAGGGAGGGACTATGGCTACACCTTC. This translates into CASSFGPGRDYGYTF.

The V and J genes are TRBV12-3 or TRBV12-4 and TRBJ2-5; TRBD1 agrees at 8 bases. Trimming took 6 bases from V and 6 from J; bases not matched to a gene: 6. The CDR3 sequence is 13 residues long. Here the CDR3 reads CASRGTGKKTQYF. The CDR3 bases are TGTGCCAGCAGAGGGACAGGAAAAAAGACCCAGTACTTC.

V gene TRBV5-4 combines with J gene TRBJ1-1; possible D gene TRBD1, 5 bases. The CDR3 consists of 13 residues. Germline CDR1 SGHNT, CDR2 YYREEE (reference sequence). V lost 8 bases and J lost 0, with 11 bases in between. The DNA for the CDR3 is TGTGCCAGTGCAGGGAGGCTGAACACTGAAGCTTTCTTT. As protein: CASAGRLNTEAFF.

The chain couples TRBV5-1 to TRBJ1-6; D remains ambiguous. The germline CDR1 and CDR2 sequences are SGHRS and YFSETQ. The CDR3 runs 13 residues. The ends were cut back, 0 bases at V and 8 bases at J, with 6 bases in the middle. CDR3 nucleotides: TGCGCCAGCAGCTTGGGGGTTGATTCACCCCTCCACTTT. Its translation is CASSLGVDSPLHF.

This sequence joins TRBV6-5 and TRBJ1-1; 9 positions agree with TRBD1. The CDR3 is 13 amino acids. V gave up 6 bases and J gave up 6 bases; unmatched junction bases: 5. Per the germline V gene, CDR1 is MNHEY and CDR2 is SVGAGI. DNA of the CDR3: TGTGCCAGCAGGGGGACAGGGATGGCTGAAGCTTTCTTT. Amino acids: CASRGTGMAEAFF.

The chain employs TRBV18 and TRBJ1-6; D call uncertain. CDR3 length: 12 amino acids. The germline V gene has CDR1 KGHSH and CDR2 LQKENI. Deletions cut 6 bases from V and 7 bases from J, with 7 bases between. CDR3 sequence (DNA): TGTGCCAGCTCCCATTGGAATTCACCCCTCCACTTT. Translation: CASSHWNSPLHF.

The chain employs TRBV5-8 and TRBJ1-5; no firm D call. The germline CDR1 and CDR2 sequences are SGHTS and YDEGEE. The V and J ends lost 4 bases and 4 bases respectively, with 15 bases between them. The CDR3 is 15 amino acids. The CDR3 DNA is TGTGCCAGCAGCCGCAGTAGGGAAAAGAATCAGCCCCAGCATTTT. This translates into CASSRSREKNQPQHF.

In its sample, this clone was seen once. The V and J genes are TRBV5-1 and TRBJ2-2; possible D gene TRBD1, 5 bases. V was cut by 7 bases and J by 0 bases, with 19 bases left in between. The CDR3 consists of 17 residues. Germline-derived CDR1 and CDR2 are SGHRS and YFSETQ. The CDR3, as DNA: TGCGCCAGCTCCACCCCCCCCCGGACATCGAACACCGGGGAGCTGTTTTTT. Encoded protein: CASSTPPRTSNTGELFF.

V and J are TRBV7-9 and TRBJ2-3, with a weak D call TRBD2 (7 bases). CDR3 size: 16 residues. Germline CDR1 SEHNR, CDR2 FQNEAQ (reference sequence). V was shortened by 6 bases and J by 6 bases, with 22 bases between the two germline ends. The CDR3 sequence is CASSPREGVVVDTQYF. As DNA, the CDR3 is TGTGCCAGCAGTCCCAGGGAGGGGGTGGTCGTGGATACGCAGTATTTT.

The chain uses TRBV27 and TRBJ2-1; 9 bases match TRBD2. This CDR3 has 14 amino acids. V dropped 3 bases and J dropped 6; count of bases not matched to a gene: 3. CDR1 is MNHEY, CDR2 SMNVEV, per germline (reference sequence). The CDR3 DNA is TGTGCCAGCAGTTTTAGCGGGAGTGGCAATGAGCAGTTCTTC. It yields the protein CASSFSGSGNEQFF.

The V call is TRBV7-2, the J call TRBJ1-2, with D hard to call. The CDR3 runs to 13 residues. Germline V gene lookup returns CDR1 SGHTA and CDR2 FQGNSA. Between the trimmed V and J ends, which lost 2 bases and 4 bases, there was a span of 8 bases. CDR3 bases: TGTGCCAGCAGCTTAATGTCGGGCTATGGCTACACCTTC. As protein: CASSLMSGYGYTF.

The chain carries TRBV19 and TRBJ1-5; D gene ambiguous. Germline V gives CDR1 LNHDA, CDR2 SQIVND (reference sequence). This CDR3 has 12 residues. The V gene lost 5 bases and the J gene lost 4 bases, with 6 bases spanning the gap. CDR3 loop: CASSPANQPQHF. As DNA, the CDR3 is TGTGCCAGTAGTCCCGCGAATCAGCCCCAGCATTTT.

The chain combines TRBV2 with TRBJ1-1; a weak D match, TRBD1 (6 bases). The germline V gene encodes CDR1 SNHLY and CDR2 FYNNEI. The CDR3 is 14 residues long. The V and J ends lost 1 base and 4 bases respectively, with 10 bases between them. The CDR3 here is CASSEEYRATEAFF. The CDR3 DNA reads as TGTGCCAGCAGTGAAGAGTACAGGGCCACTGAAGCTTTCTTT.

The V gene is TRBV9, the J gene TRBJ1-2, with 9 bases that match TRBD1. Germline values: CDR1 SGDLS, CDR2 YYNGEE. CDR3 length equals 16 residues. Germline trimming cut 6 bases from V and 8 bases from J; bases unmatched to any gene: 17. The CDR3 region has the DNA TGTGCCAGCACCATGCGGGGGACAGGGAGTCACCAGGGCTACACCTTC. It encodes CASTMRGTGSHQGYTF. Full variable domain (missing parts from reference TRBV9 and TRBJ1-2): DSGVTQTPKHLITATGQRVTLRCSPRSGDLSVYWYQQSLDQGLQFLIQYYNGEERAKGNILERFSAQQFPDLHSELNLSSLELGDSALYFCASTMRGTGSHQGYTFGSGTRLTVV.

The CDR3 region has the DNA TGTGCCAGCAGTTTCCGGGGTGATCGAAACACCATATATTTT. Protein: CASSFRGDRNTIYF. This chain joins TRBV27 and TRBJ1-3; D gene uncertain. CDR3 length equals 14 residues. V lost 3 bases and J lost 5, with 11 bases in between. The germline V gene encodes CDR1 MNHEY and CDR2 SMNVEV (reference sequence).

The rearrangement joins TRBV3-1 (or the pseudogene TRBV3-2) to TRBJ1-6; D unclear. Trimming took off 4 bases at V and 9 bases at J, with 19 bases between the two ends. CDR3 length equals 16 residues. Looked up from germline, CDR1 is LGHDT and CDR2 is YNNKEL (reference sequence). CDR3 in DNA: TGTGCCAGCAGCCCCTCAGCCGGACGGACCGGTTCACCCCTCCACTTT. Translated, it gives CASSPSAGRTGSPLHF.

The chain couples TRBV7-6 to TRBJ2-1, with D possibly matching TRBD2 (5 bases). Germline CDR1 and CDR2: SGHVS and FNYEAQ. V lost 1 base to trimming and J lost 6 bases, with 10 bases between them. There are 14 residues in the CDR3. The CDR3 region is CASSLGGRFNEQFF. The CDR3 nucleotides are TGTGCCAGCAGCTTAGGAGGGCGTTTCAATGAGCAGTTCTTC.

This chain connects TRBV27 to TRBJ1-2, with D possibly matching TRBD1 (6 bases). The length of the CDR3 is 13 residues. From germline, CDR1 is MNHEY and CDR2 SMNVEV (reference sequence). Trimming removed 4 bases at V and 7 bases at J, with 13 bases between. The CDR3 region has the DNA TGTGCCAGCAGTTCACGGGGGCGAGGTGGCTACACCTTC. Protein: CASSSRGRGGYTF.

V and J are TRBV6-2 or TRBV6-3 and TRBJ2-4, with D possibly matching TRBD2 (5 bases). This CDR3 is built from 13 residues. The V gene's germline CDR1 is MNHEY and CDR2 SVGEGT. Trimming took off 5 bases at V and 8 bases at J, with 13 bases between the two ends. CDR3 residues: CASSGLTRDIQYF. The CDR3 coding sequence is TGTGCCAGCAGTGGACTGACCCGGGACATTCAGTACTTC.

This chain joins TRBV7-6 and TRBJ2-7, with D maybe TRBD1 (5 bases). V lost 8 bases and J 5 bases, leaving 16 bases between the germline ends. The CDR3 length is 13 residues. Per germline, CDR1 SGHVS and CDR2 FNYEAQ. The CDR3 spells CASQIGQGNEQYF. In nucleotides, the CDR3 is TGTGCCAGCCAGATTGGGCAGGGTAACGAGCAGTACTTC.

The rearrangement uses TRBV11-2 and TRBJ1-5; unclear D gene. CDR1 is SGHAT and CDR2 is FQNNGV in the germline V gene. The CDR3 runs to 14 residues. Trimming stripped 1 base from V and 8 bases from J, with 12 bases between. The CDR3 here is CASSLGWGLEPQHF. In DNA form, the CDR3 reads TGTGCCAGCAGCTTAGGATGGGGTCTGGAGCCCCAGCATTTT.

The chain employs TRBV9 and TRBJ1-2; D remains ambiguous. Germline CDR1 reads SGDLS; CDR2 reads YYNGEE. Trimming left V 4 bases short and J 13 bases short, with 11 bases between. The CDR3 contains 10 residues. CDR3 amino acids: CASSPAIPTF. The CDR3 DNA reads TGTGCCAGCAGCCCTGCCATACCCACCTTC.

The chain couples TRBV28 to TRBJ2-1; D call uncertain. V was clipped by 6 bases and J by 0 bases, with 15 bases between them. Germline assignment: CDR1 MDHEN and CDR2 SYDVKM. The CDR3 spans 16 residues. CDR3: CASSNPSASSYNEQFF. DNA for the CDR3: TGTGCCAGCAGCAATCCCTCCGCTAGCTCCTACAATGAGCAGTTCTTC.

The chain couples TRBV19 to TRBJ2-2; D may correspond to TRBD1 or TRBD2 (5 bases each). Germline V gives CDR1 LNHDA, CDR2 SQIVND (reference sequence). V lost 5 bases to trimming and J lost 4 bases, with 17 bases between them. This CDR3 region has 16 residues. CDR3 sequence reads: CASSPGARLSTGELFF. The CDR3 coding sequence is TGTGCCAGTAGTCCCGGGGCCAGACTATCCACCGGGGAGCTGTTTTTT.

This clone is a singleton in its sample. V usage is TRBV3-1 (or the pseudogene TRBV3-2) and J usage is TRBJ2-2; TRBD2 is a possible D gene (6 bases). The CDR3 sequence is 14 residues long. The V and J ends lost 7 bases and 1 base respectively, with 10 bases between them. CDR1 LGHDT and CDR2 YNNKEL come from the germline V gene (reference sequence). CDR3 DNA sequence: TGTGCCAGCAATTGGGGGGTGAACACCGGGGAGCTGTTTTTT. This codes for CASNWGVNTGELFF.